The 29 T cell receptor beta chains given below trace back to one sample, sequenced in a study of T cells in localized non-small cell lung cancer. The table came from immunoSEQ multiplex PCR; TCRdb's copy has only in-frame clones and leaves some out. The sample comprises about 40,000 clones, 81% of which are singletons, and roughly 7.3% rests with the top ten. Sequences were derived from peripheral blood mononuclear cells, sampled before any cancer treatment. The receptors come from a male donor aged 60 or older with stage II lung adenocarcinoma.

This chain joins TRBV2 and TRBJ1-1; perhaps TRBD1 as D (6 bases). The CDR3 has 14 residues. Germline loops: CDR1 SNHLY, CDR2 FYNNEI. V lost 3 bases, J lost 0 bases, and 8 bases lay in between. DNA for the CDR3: TGTGCCAGCAGTGAGACAGGAGTGAACACTGAAGCTTTCTTT. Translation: CASSETGVNTEAFF. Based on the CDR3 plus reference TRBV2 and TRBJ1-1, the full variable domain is EPEVTQTPSHQVTQMGQEVILRCVPISNHLYFYWYRQILGQKVEFLVSFYNNEISEKSEIFDDQFSVERPDGSNFTLKIRSTKLEDSAMYFCASSETGVNTEAFFGQGTRLTVV.

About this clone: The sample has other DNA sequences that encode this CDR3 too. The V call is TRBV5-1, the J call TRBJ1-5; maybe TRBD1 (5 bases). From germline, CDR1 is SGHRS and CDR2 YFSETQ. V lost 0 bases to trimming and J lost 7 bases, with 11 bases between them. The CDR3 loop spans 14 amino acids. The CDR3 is CASSLGQGGQPQHF. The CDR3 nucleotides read TGCGCCAGCAGCTTGGGCCAGGGAGGGCAGCCCCAGCATTTT. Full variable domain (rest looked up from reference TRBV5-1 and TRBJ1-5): KAGVTQTPRYLIKTRGQQVTLSCSPISGHRSVSWYQQTPGQGLQFLFEYFSETQRNKGNFPGRFSGRQFSNSRSEMNVSTLELGDSALYLCASSLGQGGQPQHFGDGTRLSIL.

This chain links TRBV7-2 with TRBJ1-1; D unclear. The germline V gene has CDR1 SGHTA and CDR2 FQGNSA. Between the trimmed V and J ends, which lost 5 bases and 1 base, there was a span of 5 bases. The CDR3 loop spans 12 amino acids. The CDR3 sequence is CASSLWNTEAFF. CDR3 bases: TGTGCCAGCAGCCTGTGGAACACTGAAGCTTTCTTT.

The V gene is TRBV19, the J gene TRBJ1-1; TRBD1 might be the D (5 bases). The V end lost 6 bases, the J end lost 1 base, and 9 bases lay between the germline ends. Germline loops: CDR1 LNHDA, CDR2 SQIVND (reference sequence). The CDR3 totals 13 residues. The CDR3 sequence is CASSRGGNTEAFF. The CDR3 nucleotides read TGTGCCAGTAGCCGGGGGGGGAACACTGAAGCTTTCTTT.

CDR3: CASTSRTAEQYF. CDR3 bases: TGTGCCAGCACTTCCCGGACAGCCGAGCAGTACTTC. The V call is TRBV6-1, the J call TRBJ2-7; weak D call: TRBD1 (6 bases). Trimming removed 7 bases at V and 6 bases at J, with 13 bases between. CDR1 and CDR2 from the germline V gene are MNHNS and SASEGT. The CDR3 covers 12 residues.

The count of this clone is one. CDR3 sequence (DNA): TGCGCCAGCAGCTTTCAGTACCCTCTTGAAGCTTTCTTT. It translates to CASSFQYPLEAFF. V gene TRBV5-1 combines with J gene TRBJ1-1; unclear D gene. V was cut by 2 bases and J by 7 bases, with 12 bases left in between. The CDR3 is 13 residues long. The V gene's germline CDR1 is SGHRS and CDR2 YFSETQ.

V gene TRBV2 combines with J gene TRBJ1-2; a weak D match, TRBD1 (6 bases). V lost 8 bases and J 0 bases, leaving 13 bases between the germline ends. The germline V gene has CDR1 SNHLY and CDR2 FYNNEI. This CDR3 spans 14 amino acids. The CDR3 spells CASPEGGPNYGYTF. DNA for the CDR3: TGTGCCAGCCCTGAAGGGGGTCCTAACTATGGCTACACCTTC.

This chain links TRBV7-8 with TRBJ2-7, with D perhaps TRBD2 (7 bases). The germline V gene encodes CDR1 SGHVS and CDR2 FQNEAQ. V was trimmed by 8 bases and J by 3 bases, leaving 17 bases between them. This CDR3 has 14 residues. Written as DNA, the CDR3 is TGTGCCAGCTTAAGGGGGGGAGCGAACTACGAGCAGTACTTC. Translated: CASLRGGANYEQYF.

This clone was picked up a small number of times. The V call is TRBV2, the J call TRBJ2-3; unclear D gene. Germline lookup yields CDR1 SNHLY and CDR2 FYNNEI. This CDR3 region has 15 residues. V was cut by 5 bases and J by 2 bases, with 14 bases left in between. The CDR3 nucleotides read TGTGCCAGCAGTCTTCGAGGCCAACTCACAGATACGCAGTATTTT. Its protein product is CASSLRGQLTDTQYF.

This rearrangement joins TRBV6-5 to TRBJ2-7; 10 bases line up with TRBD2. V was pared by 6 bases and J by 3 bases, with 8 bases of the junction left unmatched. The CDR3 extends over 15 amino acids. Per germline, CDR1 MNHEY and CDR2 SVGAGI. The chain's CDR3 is CASRVTSGIYYEQYF. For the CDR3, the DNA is TGTGCCAGCAGGGTTACTAGCGGGATCTACTACGAGCAGTACTTC.

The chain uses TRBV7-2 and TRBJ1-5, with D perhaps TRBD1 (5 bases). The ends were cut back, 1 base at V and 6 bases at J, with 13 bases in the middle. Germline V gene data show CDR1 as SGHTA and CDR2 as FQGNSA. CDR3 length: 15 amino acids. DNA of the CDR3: TGTGCCAGCAGCTTAGGGGGGGAGGGAATTCAGCCCCAGCATTTT. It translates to CASSLGGEGIQPQHF. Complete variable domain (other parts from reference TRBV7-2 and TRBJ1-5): GAGVSQSPSNKVTEKGKDVELRCDPISGHTALYWYRQSLGQGLEFLIYFQGNSAPDKSGLPSDRFSAERTGGSVSTLTIQRTQQEDSAVYLCASSLGGEGIQPQHFGDGTRLSIL.

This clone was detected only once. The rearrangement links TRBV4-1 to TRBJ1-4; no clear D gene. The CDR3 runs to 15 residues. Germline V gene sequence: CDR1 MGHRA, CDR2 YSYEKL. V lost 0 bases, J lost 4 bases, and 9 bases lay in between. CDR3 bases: TGCGCCAGCAGCCAAGATGAGCGTCGTAATGAAAAACTGTTTTTT. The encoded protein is CASSQDERRNEKLFF.

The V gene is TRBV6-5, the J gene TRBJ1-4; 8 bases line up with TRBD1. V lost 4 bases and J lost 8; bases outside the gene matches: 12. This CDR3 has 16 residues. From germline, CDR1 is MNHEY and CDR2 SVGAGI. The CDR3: CASSSLDRGRREKLFF. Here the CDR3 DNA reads TGTGCCAGCAGTTCTCTCGACAGGGGAAGGAGGGAAAAACTGTTTTTT.

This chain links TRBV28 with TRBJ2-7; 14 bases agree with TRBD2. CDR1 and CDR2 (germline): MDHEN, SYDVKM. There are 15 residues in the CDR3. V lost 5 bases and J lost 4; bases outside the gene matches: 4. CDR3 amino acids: CASSPRLAGGYEQYF. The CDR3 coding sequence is TGTGCCAGCAGTCCACGACTAGCGGGAGGGTACGAGCAGTACTTC.

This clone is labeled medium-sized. CDR3 coding DNA: TGTGCCATCAGTGATAGGGGGAAAACTAATGAAAAACTGTTTTTT. Translation: CAISDRGKTNEKLFF. The chain combines TRBV10-3 with TRBJ1-4; tentative D call: TRBD1 (6 bases). The germline CDR1 and CDR2 sequences are ENHRY and SYGVKD. Trimming removed 3 bases at V and 1 base at J, with 9 bases between. The CDR3 is 15 residues long.

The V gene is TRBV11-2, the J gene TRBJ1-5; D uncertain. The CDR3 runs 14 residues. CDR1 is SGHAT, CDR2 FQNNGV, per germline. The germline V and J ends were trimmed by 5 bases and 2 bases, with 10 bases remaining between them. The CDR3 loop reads CASSRNGGNQPQHF. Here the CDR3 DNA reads TGTGCCAGCAGCCGGAACGGAGGCAATCAGCCCCAGCATTTT.

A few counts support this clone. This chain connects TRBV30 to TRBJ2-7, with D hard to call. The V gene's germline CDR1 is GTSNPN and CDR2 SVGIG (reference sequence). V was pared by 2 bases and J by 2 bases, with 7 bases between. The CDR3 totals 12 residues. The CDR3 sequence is CAWSPITYEQYF. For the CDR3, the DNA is TGTGCCTGGAGTCCAATTACCTACGAGCAGTACTTC. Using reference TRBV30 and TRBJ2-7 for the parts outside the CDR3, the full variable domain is SQTIHQWPATLVQPVGSPLSLECTVEGTSNPNLYWYRQAAGRGLQLLFYSVGIGQISSEVPQNLSASRPQDRQFILSSKKLLLSDSGFYLCAWSPITYEQYFGPGTRLTVT.

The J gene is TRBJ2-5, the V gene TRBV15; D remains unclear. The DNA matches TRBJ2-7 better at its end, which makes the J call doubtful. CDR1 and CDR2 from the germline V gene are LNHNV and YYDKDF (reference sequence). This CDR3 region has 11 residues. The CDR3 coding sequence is TGTGCCACCAGCAGAGATATCGAGCAGTACTTC. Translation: CATSRDIEQYF.

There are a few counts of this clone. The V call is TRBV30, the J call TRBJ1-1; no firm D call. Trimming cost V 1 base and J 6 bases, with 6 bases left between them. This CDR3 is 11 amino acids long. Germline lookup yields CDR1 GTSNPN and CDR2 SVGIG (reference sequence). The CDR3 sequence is CAWSGEAEAFF. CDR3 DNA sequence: TGTGCCTGGAGTGGGGAGGCTGAAGCTTTCTTT.

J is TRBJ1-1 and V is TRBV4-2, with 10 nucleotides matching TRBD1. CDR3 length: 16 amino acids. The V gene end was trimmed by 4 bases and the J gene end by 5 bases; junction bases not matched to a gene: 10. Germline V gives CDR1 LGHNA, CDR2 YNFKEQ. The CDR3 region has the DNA TGTGCCAGCAGCCCCACGGGGGGACAGGGGATTACTGAAGCTTTCTTT. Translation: CASSPTGGQGITEAFF.

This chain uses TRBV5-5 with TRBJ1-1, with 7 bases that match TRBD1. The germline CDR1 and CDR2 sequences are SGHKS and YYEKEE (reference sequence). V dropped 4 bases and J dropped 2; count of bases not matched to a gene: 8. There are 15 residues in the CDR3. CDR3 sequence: CASSPPGQINTEAFF. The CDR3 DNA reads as TGTGCCAGCAGCCCTCCGGGACAGATTAACACTGAAGCTTTCTTT.

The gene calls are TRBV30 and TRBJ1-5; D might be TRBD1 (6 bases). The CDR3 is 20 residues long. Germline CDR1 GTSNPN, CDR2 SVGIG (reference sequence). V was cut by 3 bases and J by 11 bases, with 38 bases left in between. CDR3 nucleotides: TGTGCCTGGAGACCCTCGGGGGGCCCTCTACCTCCCTCCACTCAATCAGCCCAGCATTTT. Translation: CAWRPSGGPLPPSTQSAQHF.

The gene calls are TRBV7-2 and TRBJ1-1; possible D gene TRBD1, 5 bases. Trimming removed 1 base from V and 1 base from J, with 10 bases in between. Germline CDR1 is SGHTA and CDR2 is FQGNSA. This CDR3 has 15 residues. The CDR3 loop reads CASSLDLGPNTEAFF. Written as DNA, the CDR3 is TGTGCCAGCAGCTTAGATCTGGGGCCGAACACTGAAGCTTTCTTT. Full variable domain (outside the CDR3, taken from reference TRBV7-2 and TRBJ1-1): GAGVSQSPSNKVTEKGKDVELRCDPISGHTALYWYRQSLGQGLEFLIYFQGNSAPDKSGLPSDRFSAERTGGSVSTLTIQRTQQEDSAVYLCASSLDLGPNTEAFFGQGTRLTVV.

CDR3 sequence reads: CATKLAEVGELFF. CDR3 DNA sequence: TGTGCCACAAAGTTGGCCGAGGTGGGGGAGCTGTTTTTT. The J gene is TRBJ2-2, the V gene TRBV2, with D unresolved. CDR1 is SNHLY, CDR2 FYNNEI, per germline. V lost 10 bases and J lost 8, with 17 bases in between. CDR3 length: 13 amino acids.

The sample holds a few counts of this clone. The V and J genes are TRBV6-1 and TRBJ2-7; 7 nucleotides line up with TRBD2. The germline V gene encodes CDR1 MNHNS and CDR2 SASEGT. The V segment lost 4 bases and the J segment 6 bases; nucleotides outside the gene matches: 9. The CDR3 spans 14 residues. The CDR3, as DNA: TGTGCCAGCAGTGCCACGGGGGACTACCCCGAGCAGTACTTC. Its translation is CASSATGDYPEQYF.

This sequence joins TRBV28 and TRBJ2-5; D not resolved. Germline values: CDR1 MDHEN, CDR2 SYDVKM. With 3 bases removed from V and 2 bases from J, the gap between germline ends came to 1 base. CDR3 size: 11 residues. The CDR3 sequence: CASSFQETQYF. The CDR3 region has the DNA TGTGCCAGCAGTTTTCAAGAGACCCAGTACTTC.

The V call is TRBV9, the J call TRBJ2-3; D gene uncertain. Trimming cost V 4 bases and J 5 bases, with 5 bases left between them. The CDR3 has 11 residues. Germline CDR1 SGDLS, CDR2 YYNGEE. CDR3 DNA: TGTGCCAGCAGCTTCCAAGATACGCAGTATTTT. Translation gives CASSFQDTQYF.

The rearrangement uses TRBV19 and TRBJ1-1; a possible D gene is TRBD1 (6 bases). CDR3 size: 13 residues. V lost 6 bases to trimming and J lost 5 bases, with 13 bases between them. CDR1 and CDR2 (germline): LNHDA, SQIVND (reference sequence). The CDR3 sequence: CASRIAQGTEAFF. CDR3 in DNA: TGTGCCAGTAGAATTGCTCAGGGGACTGAAGCTTTCTTT.

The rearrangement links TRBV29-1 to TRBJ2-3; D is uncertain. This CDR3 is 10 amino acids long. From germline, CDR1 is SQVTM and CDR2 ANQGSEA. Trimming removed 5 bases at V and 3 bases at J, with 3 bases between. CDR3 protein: CSVWTDTQYF. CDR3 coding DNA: TGCAGCGTTTGGACAGATACGCAGTATTTT.